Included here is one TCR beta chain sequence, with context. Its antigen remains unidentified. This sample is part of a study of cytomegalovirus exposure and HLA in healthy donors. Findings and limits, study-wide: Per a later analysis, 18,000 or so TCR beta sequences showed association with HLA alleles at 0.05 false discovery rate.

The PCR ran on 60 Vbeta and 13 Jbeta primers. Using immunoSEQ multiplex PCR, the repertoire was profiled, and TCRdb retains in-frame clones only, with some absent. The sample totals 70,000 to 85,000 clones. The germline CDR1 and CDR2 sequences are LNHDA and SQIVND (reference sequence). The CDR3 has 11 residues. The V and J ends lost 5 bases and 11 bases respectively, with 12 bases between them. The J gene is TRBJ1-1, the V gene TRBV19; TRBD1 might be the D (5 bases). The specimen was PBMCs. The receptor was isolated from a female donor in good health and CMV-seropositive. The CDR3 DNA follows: TGTGCCAGTAGTGAGCGCCACAGGGCTTTCTTT. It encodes CASSERHRAFF.